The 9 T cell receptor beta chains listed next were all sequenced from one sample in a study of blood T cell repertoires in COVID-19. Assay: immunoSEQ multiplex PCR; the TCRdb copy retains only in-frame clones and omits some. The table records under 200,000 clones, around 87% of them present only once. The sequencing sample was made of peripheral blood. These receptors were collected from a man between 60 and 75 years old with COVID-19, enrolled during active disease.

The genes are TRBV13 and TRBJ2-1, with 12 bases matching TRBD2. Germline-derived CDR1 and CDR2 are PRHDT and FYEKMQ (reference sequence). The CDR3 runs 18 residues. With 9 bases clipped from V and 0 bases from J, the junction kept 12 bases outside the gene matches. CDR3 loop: CARGPTSGSSSSYNEQFF. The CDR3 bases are TGTGCCAGAGGACCGACTAGCGGGAGTTCGAGCTCCTACAATGAGCAGTTCTTC.

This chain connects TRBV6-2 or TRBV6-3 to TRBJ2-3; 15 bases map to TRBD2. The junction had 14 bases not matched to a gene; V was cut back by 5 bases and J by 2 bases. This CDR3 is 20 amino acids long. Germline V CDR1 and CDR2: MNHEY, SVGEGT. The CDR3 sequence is CASSQPLGLAGGHFTDTQYF. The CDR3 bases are TGTGCCAGCAGTCAACCCTTAGGACTAGCGGGGGGGCACTTCACAGATACGCAGTATTTT.

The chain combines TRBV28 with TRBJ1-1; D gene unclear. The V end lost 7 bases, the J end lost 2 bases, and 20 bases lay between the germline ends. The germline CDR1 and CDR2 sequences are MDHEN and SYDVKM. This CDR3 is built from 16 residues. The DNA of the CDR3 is TGTGCCAGCATCAATCTGAAGGGCGCGGGTAACACTGAAGCTTTCTTT. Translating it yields CASINLKGAGNTEAFF.

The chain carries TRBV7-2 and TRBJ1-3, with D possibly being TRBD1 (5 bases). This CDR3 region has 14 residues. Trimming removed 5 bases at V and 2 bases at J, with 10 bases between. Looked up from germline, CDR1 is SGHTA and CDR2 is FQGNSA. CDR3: CASSQGSPGNTIYF. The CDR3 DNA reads TGTGCCAGCAGCCAGGGCAGTCCTGGAAACACCATATATTTT.

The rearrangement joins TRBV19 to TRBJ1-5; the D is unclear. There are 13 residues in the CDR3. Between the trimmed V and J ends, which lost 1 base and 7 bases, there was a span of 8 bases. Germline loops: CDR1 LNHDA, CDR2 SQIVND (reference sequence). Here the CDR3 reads CASSIGREQPQHF. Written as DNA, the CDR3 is TGTGCCAGTAGTATAGGAAGGGAGCAGCCCCAGCATTTT.

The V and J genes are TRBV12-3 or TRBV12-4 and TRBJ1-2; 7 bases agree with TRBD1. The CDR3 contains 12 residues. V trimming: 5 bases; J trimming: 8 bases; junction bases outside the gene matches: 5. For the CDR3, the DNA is TGTGCCAGCAGTATACAGGGGTTCGGCTACACCTTC. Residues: CASSIQGFGYTF.

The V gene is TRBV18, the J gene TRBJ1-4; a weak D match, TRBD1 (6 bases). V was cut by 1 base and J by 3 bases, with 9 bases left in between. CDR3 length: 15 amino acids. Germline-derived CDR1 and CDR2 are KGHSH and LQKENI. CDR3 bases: TGTGCCAGCTCACCACGACAGGACCCTAATGAAAAACTGTTTTTT. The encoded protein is CASSPRQDPNEKLFF.

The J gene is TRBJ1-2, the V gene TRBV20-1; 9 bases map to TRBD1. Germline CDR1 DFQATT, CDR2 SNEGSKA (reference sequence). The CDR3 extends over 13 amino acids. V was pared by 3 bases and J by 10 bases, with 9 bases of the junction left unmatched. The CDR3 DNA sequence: TGCAGTGCTAGTCACCTTGGACAGGGGTACTACACCTTC. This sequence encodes CSASHLGQGYYTF.

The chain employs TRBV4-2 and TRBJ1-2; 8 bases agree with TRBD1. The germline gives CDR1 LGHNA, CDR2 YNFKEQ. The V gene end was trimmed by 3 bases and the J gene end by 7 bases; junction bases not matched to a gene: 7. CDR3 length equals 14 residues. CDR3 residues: CASSHLQGEGGYTF. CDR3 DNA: TGTGCCAGCAGCCATTTACAGGGGGAGGGTGGCTACACCTTC.